This TCR beta chain was captured in a study of T cells in localized non-small cell lung cancer. Concerning this clone itself: Its antigen is not known.

The repertoire was sequenced with immunoSEQ multiplex PCR; TCRdb's copy has only in-frame clones and lacks some. The sample shows fewer than 40,000 clones, 88% of them seen only once. The V gene lost 1 base and the J gene lost 0 bases, with 14 bases spanning the gap. Germline V gene data show CDR1 as SGHRS and CDR2 as YFSETQ. This CDR3 contains 18 residues. General study points: In the blood, greater T cell density corresponded to longer overall survival. Peak T cell clonality was found in uninvolved adjacent lung, exceeding tumor. Without multi-region sequencing, intratumor heterogeneity could not be excluded. For the top 100 tumor clones, a median about 56 also appeared in adjacent lung.

This chain connects TRBV5-1 to TRBJ2-6; D possibly corresponds to TRBD1 (6 bases). The TCR was taken from a woman aged 40-70 years with stage III lung adenocarcinoma. The sample here was peripheral blood mononuclear cells, taken before any cancer treatment. CDR3 bases: TGCGCCAGCAGCTTGATAGGGGACACTCCCTCTGGGGCCAACGTCCTGACTTTC. It yields the protein CASSLIGDTPSGANVLTF. Supplemented by reference TRBV5-1 and TRBJ2-6, the full variable domain reads KAGVTQTPRYLIKTRGQQVTLSCSPISGHRSVSWYQQTPGQGLQFLFEYFSETQRNKGNFPGRFSGRQFSNSRSEMNVSTLELGDSALYLCASSLIGDTPSGANVLTFGAGSRLTVL.